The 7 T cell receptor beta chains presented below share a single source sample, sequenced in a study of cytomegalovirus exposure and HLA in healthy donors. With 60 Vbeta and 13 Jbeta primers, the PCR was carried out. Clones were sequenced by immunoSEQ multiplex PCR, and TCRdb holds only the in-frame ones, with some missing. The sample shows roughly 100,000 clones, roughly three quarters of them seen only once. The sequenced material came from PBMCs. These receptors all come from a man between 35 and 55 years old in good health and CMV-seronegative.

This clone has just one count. The CDR3 DNA follows: TGTGCCAGCCGGTTCAGGGGTAGCACTGAAGCTTTCTTT. Translating gives CASRFRGSTEAFF. The chain is built from TRBV6-5 and TRBJ1-1; a weak D match, TRBD1 (6 bases). V was trimmed by 8 bases and J by 4 bases, leaving 14 bases between them. This CDR3 has 13 residues. Germline V gives CDR1 MNHEY, CDR2 SVGAGI.

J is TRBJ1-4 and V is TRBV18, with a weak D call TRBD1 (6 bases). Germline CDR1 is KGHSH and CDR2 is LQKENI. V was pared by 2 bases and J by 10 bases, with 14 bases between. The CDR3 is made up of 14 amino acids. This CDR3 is CASSPEAGDAKLFF. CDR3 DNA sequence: TGTGCCAGCTCACCAGAGGCAGGGGATGCAAAACTGTTTTTT.

The CDR3 DNA follows: TGTGCCAGCAGCCGCCGGACAGGGAAAATTTCCGGGGAGCTGTTTTTT. Residues: CASSRRTGKISGELFF. The chain combines TRBV14 with TRBJ2-2, with 8 bases that match TRBD1. The V gene end was trimmed by 4 bases and the J gene end by 6 bases; junction bases not matched to a gene: 10. This CDR3 comprises 16 residues. Germline lookup yields CDR1 SGHDN and CDR2 FVKESK.

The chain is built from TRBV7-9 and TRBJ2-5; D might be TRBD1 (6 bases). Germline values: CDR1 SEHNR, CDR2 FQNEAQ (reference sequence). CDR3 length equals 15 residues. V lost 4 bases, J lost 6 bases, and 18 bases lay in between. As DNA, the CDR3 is TGTGCCAGCAGCTCGACAGGACAGTTGAGGCAGACCCAGTACTTC. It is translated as CASSSTGQLRQTQYF.

CDR3 sequence: CASSQAGVSNQPQHF. CDR3 bases: TGCGCCAGCAGCCAAGCAGGGGTCAGCAATCAGCCCCAGCATTTT. The chain carries TRBV4-1 and TRBJ1-5; D possibly corresponds to TRBD1 (6 bases). Germline V gene data show CDR1 as MGHRA and CDR2 as YSYEKL. V lost 1 base to trimming and J lost 1 base, with 8 bases between them. This CDR3 contains 15 residues.

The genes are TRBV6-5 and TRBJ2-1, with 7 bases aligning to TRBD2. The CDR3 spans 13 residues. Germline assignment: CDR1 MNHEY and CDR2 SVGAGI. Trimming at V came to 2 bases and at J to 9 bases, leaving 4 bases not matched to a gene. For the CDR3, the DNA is TGTGCCAGCAGTTACAAGCGGGACGGTGAGCAGTTCTTC. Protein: CASSYKRDGEQFF.

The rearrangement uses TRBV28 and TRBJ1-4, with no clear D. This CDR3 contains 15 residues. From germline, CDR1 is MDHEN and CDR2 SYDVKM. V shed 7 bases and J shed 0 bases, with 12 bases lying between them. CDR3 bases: TGTGCCAGCACCCTAACGTTTGCAACTAATGAAAAACTGTTTTTT. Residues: CASTLTFATNEKLFF.